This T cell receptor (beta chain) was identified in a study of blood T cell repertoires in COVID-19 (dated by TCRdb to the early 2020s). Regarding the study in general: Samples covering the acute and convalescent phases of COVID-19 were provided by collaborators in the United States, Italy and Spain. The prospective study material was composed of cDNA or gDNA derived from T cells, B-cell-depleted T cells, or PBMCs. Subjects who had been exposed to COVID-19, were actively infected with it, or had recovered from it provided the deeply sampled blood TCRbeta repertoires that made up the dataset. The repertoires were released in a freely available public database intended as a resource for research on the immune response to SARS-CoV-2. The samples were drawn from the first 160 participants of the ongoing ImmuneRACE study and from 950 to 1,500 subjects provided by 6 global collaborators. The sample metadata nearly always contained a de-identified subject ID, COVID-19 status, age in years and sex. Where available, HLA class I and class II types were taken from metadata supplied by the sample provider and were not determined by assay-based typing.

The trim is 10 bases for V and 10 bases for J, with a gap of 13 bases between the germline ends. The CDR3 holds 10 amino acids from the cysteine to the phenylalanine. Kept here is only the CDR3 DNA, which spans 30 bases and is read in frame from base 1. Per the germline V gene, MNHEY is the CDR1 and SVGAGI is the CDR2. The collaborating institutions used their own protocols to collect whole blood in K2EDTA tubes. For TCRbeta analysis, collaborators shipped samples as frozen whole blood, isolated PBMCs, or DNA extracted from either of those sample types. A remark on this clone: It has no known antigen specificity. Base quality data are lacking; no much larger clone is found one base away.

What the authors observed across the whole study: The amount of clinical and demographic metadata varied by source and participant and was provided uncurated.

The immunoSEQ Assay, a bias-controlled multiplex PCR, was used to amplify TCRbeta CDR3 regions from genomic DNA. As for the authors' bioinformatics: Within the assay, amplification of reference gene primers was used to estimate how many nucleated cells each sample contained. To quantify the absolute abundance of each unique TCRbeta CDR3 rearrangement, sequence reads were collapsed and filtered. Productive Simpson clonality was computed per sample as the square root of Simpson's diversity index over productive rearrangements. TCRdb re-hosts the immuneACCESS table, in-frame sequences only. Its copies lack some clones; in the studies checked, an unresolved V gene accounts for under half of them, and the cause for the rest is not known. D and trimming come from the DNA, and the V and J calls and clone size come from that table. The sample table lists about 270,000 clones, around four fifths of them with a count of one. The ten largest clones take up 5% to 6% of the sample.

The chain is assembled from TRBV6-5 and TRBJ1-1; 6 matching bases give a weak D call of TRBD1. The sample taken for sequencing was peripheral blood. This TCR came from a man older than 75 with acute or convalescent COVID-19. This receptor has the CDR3 CATYMGAAFF. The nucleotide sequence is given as TGTGCCACTTATATGGGGGCAGCTTTCTTT.